Each of the 4 T cell receptor beta chains below was sequenced from the same sample in a study of blood T cell repertoires in COVID-19. Generated by immunoSEQ multiplex PCR, the TCRdb table keeps only in-frame clones and is missing some. Of 150,000 to 200,000 clones in the sample, roughly 85% were seen once. Sequenced sample: peripheral blood. Every receptor here comes from a human donor with acute or convalescent COVID-19. The donor label of this sample is uncertain.

This clone appeared a few times. This rearrangement joins TRBV3-1 (or the pseudogene TRBV3-2) to TRBJ1-1; 11 nucleotides agree with TRBD1. The trim removed 4 bases at V and 1 base at J, leaving 5 bases unmatched. This CDR3 is 16 amino acids long. Germline values: CDR1 LGHDT, CDR2 YNNKEL (reference sequence). CDR3 amino acids: CASSLDRGLRNTEAFF. The CDR3 region has the DNA TGTGCCAGCAGCCTGGACAGGGGGCTAAGGAACACTGAAGCTTTCTTT.

The gene calls are TRBV14 and TRBJ2-7; D is possibly TRBD1 (5 bases). V was pared by 4 bases and J by 3 bases, with 7 bases between. The CDR3 is 12 amino acids. CDR1 SGHDN and CDR2 FVKESK come from the germline V gene. CDR3 protein: CASSRDSYEQYF. The CDR3 DNA sequence: TGTGCCAGCAGCCGCGACAGCTACGAGCAGTACTTC.

This chain joins TRBV12-5 and TRBJ2-3; TRBD2 agrees at 8 bases. The V segment lost 6 bases and the J segment 8 bases; nucleotides outside the gene matches: 19. CDR1 is LGHNT and CDR2 is FRNRAP in the germline V gene. There are 17 residues in the CDR3. CDR3 sequence reads: CASGDLPFRGGRGTQYF. Here the CDR3 DNA reads TGTGCTAGTGGGGATCTCCCTTTTCGGGGGGGTCGAGGTACGCAGTATTTT. The full variable domain, completed using reference TRBV12-5 and TRBJ2-3, is DARVTQTPRHKVTEMGQEVTMRCQPILGHNTVFWYRQTMMQGLELLAYFRNRAPLDDSGMPKDRFSAEMPDATLATLKIQPSEPRDSAVYFCASGDLPFRGGRGTQYFGPGTRLTVL.

This rearrangement joins TRBV19 to TRBJ2-5, with 9 bases that match TRBD2. CDR3 length equals 15 residues. Germline lookup yields CDR1 LNHDA and CDR2 SQIVND (reference sequence). V shed 4 bases, J shed 5 bases, and the junction held 8 bases outside the gene matches. In DNA form, the CDR3 reads TGTGCCAGTAGTAGGAGCGGGGGGCGGGTGGAGACCCAGTACTTC. Amino acids: CASSRSGGRVETQYF.